The T cell receptor beta chain under discussion was sequenced for a study of T cell changes during pregnancy in multiple sclerosis. Data came from immunoSEQ multiplex PCR; TCRdb stores just in-frame clones and leaves some out. This table has 90,000 to 95,000 clones, more than 85% appearing once. This clone showed up just once. Germline V gene sequence: CDR1 SQVTM, CDR2 ANQGSEA. This CDR3 has 12 residues. V was pared by 5 bases and J by 5 bases, with 4 bases of the junction left unmatched. The material sequenced was peripheral blood, taken before pregnancy. The rearrangement joins TRBV29-1 to TRBJ2-7, with 9 bases matching TRBD2. The TCR originated in a female donor with multiple sclerosis, enrolled in a pregnancy study. The CDR3 loop is CSVLREGDEQYF. The CDR3 DNA reads as TGCAGCGTTCTGCGGGAGGGCGACGAGCAGTACTTC.